This is a list of T cell receptor beta chains from one sample in a study of cytomegalovirus exposure and HLA in healthy donors. This table comes from immunoSEQ multiplex PCR, and its TCRdb copy is limited to in-frame clones, with some not included. Among around 200,000 clones, 79% were seen once, and the ten largest hold approximately 2.4%. The sample consisted of PBMCs. These receptors were taken from a woman aged 50 to 60 in good health and CMV-seronegative. The CDR3 runs from the conserved cysteine through the conserved F or W. The D gene is left open where the match is weak. Clone size appears in some rows only: once, few, many, or a class for an expanded clone.

J: TRBJ2-7; size: NA; D: TRBD2; length: 13; V: TRBV28; CDR3: CASSSAGAGEQYF; DNA: TGTGCCAGCAGTTCAGCGGGGGCCGGCGAGCAGTACTTC
J: TRBJ1-1; size: NA; D: NA; length: 14; V: TRBV28; CDR3: CASSLAPGDTEAFF; DNA: TGTGCCAGCAGTTTAGCCCCGGGGGACACTGAAGCTTTCTTT
J: TRBJ2-5; size: NA; D: NA; length: 13; V: TRBV27; CDR3: CASSFTGQETQYF; DNA: TGTGCCAGCAGTTTCACAGGGCAAGAGACCCAGTACTTC
J: TRBJ2-3; size: NA; D: NA; length: 14; V: TRBV9; CDR3: CASSVGGARGTQYF; DNA: TGTGCCAGCAGCGTAGGCGGAGCAAGGGGTACACAGTATTTT
J: TRBJ2-5; size: once; D: TRBD2; length: 18; V: TRBV7-8; CDR3: CASSLESGGPGGGETQYF; DNA: TGTGCCAGCAGCTTGGAGAGCGGGGGGCCGGGAGGTGGAGAGACCCAGTACTTC
J: TRBJ2-1; size: few; D: TRBD2; length: 15; V: TRBV5-1; CDR3: CASSLWASGGNEQFF; DNA: TGCGCCAGCAGCTTGTGGGCTAGCGGGGGCAATGAGCAGTTCTTC
J: TRBJ1-4; size: NA; D: NA; length: 16; V: TRBV7-2; CDR3: CASSLDPGATNEKLFF; DNA: TGTGCCAGCAGCTTAGACCCAGGGGCAACTAATGAAAAACTGTTTTTT
J: TRBJ2-1; size: NA; D: NA; length: 15; V: TRBV10-1; CDR3: CARGPATSRDNEQFF; DNA: TGCGCCAGGGGGCCTGCTACCTCCCGCGATAATGAGCAGTTCTTC
J: TRBJ2-1; size: NA; D: TRBD1; length: 14; V: TRBV15; CDR3: CATSRDRGYNEQFF; DNA: TGTGCCACCAGCAGGGACAGGGGTTACAATGAGCAGTTCTTC
J: TRBJ2-7; size: NA; D: NA; length: 15; V: TRBV10-3; CDR3: CAISESGGGLYEQYF; DNA: TGTGCCATCAGTGAGTCTGGGGGAGGCCTCTACGAGCAGTACTTC
J: TRBJ2-5; size: NA; D: NA; length: 11; V: TRBV4-3; CDR3: CASSLGQTQYF; DNA: TGCGCCAGCAGCCTTGGGCAGACCCAGTACTTC
J: TRBJ1-6; size: NA; D: NA; length: 15; V: TRBV10-3; CDR3: CAISQTAIISSPLHF; DNA: TGTGCCATCAGTCAGACAGCCATAATTTCTTCCCCCCTCCACTTT
J: TRBJ2-7; size: NA; D: NA; length: 12; V: TRBV7-8; CDR3: CASSFSGQEQYF; DNA: TGTGCCAGCAGCTTTAGCGGTCAGGAGCAGTACTTC
J: TRBJ2-1; size: NA; D: NA; length: 11; V: TRBV25-1; CDR3: CASSFQGNQFF; DNA: TGTGCCAGCAGTTTCCAGGGGAATCAGTTCTTC
J: TRBJ1-3; size: NA; D: NA; length: 14; V: TRBV7-9; CDR3: CSSSLYSSGNTIYF; DNA: TGTTCCAGCAGCCTCTATAGCTCTGGAAACACCATATATTTT
J: TRBJ2-7; size: NA; D: NA; length: 14; V: TRBV28; CDR3: CASSSLPRAYEQYF; DNA: TGTGCCAGCAGTTCCCTCCCTAGAGCCTACGAGCAGTACTTC
J: TRBJ1-1; size: NA; D: NA; length: 16; V: TRBV5-1; CDR3: CASSLGSRAAYAEAFF; DNA: TGCGCCAGCAGCTTAGGGAGTAGGGCTGCGTATGCTGAAGCTTTCTTT
J: TRBJ2-1; size: NA; D: NA; length: 14; V: TRBV27; CDR3: CASSSLLGGNEQFF; DNA: TGTGCCAGCAGCTCGCTACTAGGGGGCAATGAGCAGTTCTTC
J: TRBJ1-1; size: NA; D: NA; length: 8; V: TRBV20-1; CDR3: CSARGAVF; DNA: TGCAGTGCTAGGGGGGCAGTCTTT
J: TRBJ2-1; size: NA; D: TRBD1; length: 16; V: TRBV11-2; CDR3: CASSLLWQGDYNEQFF; DNA: TGTGCCAGCAGCTTACTTTGGCAGGGGGACTACAATGAGCAGTTCTTC
J: TRBJ2-1; size: NA; D: TRBD2; length: 16; V: TRBV19; CDR3: CTSSIGSSGPYNEQFF; DNA: TGTACCAGTAGTATCGGTTCTAGCGGTCCCTACAATGAGCAGTTCTTC
J: TRBJ2-7; size: NA; D: TRBD1; length: 13; V: TRBV29-1; CDR3: CSVRTGVSYEQYF; DNA: TGCAGCGTTAGGACAGGAGTCTCCTACGAGCAGTACTTC
J: TRBJ2-7; size: NA; D: NA; length: 11; V: TRBV6-1; CDR3: CASSHGGEQYF; DNA: TGTGCCAGCAGTCACGGCGGGGAGCAGTACTTC
J: TRBJ2-3; size: few; D: TRBD2; length: 17; V: TRBV7-9; CDR3: CSSSLGGLAGGLYTQYF; DNA: TGTTCCAGCAGCTTAGGGGGACTAGCGGGGGGCCTTTATACGCAGTATTTT
J: TRBJ1-2; size: once; D: TRBD1; length: 15; V: TRBV28; CDR3: CASRPGGQGIYGYTF; DNA: TGTGCCAGCAGGCCCGGCGGACAGGGTATCTATGGCTACACCTTC
J: TRBJ1-2; size: once; D: TRBD1; length: 11; V: TRBV7-2; CDR3: CASSLGQGPTF; DNA: TGTGCCAGCAGCTTGGGACAGGGACCCACCTTC
J: TRBJ2-2; size: NA; D: TRBD1; length: 17; V: TRBV10-3; CDR3: CAISEQPSGTGSGELFF; DNA: TGTGCCATCAGTGAACAACCCTCCGGGACAGGGTCTGGGGAGCTGTTTTTT
J: TRBJ2-7; size: NA; D: NA; length: 15; V: TRBV10-3; CDR3: CAISEEDSGSYEQYF; DNA: TGTGCCATCAGTGAAGAGGACAGTGGCTCCTACGAGCAGTACTTC
J: TRBJ1-4; size: NA; D: NA; length: 14; V: TRBV7-8; CDR3: CASSLATASNQLFF; DNA: TGTGCCAGCAGCTTAGCCACAGCATCTAATCAACTGTTTTTT
J: TRBJ2-7; size: NA; D: TRBD1; length: 14; V: TRBV28; CDR3: CASRNDRGAYGQYF; DNA: TGTGCCAGCAGGAACGACAGGGGGGCCTACGGGCAGTACTTC
J: TRBJ1-2; size: NA; D: NA; length: 14; V: TRBV6-4; CDR3: CASSEEQVHYGYTF; DNA: TGTGCCAGCAGTGAAGAACAGGTTCACTATGGCTACACCTTC
J: TRBJ2-7; size: NA; D: TRBD2; length: 15; V: TRBV18; CDR3: CASSQGLAGVDEQYF; DNA: TGTGCCAGCTCACAAGGACTAGCGGGAGTCGACGAGCAGTACTTC
J: TRBJ1-1; size: NA; D: TRBD1; length: 14; V: TRBV15; CDR3: CATSDQSYRGEAFF; DNA: TGTGCCACCAGCGATCAAAGCTACAGGGGTGAAGCTTTCTTT
J: TRBJ1-3; size: NA; D: NA; length: 14; V: TRBV11-2; CDR3: CASSRQVSGNTIYF; DNA: TGTGCCAGCAGTAGACAGGTCTCTGGAAACACCATATATTTT
J: TRBJ2-3; size: NA; D: NA; length: 14; V: TRBV2; CDR3: CAIEGASGFGTQYF; DNA: TGTGCCATCGAGGGGGCTAGCGGGTTCGGAACGCAGTATTTT
J: TRBJ1-1; size: NA; D: NA; length: 13; V: TRBV7-2; CDR3: CASSLGKLSEAFF; DNA: TGTGCCAGCAGCTTAGGAAAACTATCTGAAGCTTTCTTT
J: TRBJ2-1; size: NA; D: TRBD2; length: 17; V: TRBV6-4; CDR3: CASSLGLAGGPGNEQFF; DNA: TGTGCCAGCAGTTTGGGACTAGCGGGAGGGCCCGGCAATGAGCAGTTCTTC
J: TRBJ2-1; size: NA; D: NA; length: 13; V: TRBV9; CDR3: CASSEAGTDEQFF; DNA: TGTGCCAGCAGCGAGGCAGGCACAGATGAGCAGTTCTTC
J: TRBJ2-1; size: NA; D: TRBD2; length: 18; V: TRBV4-2; CDR3: CASSQGWLIAGGPSEQFF; DNA: TGTGCCAGCAGTCAGGGTTGGCTAATAGCGGGAGGGCCAAGTGAGCAGTTCTTC
J: TRBJ1-4; size: NA; D: TRBD1; length: 15; V: TRBV27; CDR3: CASSSGGQGIEKLFF; DNA: TGTGCCAGCAGTTCCGGGGGACAGGGGATAGAAAAACTGTTTTTT
J: TRBJ1-1; size: NA; D: NA; length: 13; V: TRBV7-9; CDR3: CASSLAGGSEAFF; DNA: TGTGCCAGCAGCCTCGCAGGAGGGTCTGAAGCTTTCTTT
J: TRBJ2-7; size: once; D: NA; length: 15; V: TRBV28; CDR3: CASSLLTGTLDEQYF; DNA: TGTGCCAGCAGTTTATTAACAGGAACATTGGACGAGCAGTACTTC
J: TRBJ1-2; size: NA; D: TRBD1; length: 15; V: TRBV14; CDR3: CASSRRQGAIYGYTF; DNA: TGTGCCAGCAGCCGCCGACAGGGGGCTATCTATGGCTACACCTTC
J: TRBJ2-1; size: NA; D: NA; length: 15; V: TRBV11-2; CDR3: CASSLVSGNKKAQFF; DNA: TGTGCCAGCAGCTTAGTATCGGGGAATAAAAAGGCGCAGTTCTTC
J: TRBJ2-1; size: NA; D: TRBD2; length: 15; V: TRBV7-9; CDR3: CSSRPSGGPRDEQFF; DNA: TGTTCCAGCAGACCTAGCGGGGGGCCCCGCGATGAGCAGTTCTTC
J: TRBJ1-6; size: NA; D: TRBD1; length: 13; V: TRBV30; CDR3: CAWSLGGGSPLHF; DNA: TGTGCCTGGAGTTTAGGGGGCGGTTCACCCCTCCACTTT
J: TRBJ2-5; size: NA; D: TRBD1; length: 18; V: TRBV18; CDR3: CASSPGQGRRGSAETQYF; DNA: TGTGCCAGCTCACCCGGACAGGGCCGGAGGGGAAGCGCGGAGACCCAGTACTTC
J: TRBJ2-7; size: NA; D: NA; length: 15; V: TRBV27; CDR3: CASSFGQSPSYEQYF; DNA: TGTGCCAGCAGTTTCGGACAGTCCCCCTCCTACGAGCAGTACTTC
J: TRBJ2-7; size: NA; D: NA; length: 16; V: TRBV2; CDR3: CASSEGHQRAIHEQYF; DNA: TGTGCCAGCAGCGAAGGACATCAGCGGGCCATACACGAGCAGTACTTC
J: TRBJ2-3; size: NA; D: TRBD2; length: 15; V: TRBV25-1; CDR3: CASSDAGGATDTQYF; DNA: TGTGCCAGCAGTGATGCGGGGGGGGCCACAGATACGCAGTATTTT
J: TRBJ1-4; size: NA; D: NA; length: 17; V: TRBV7-2; CDR3: CASSLQRGGALNEKLFF; DNA: TGTGCCAGCAGCCTTCAGCGAGGGGGGGCCCTTAATGAAAAACTGTTTTTT
J: TRBJ2-1; size: NA; D: TRBD2; length: 14; V: TRBV29-1; CDR3: CSVELAGLYNEQFF; DNA: TGCAGCGTTGAACTAGCGGGATTATACAATGAGCAGTTCTTC
J: TRBJ2-1; size: NA; D: NA; length: 17; V: TRBV27; CDR3: CASSRGYSGKAYNEQFF; DNA: TGTGCCAGCAGTAGGGGGTACAGCGGGAAAGCCTACAATGAGCAGTTCTTC
J: TRBJ1-2; size: NA; D: NA; length: 15; V: TRBV4-1; CDR3: CASSPEPRQGYGYTF; DNA: TGCGCCAGCAGCCCCGAACCCCGCCAGGGCTATGGCTACACCTTC
J: TRBJ2-3; size: NA; D: TRBD2; length: 18; V: TRBV7-9; CDR3: CASSLDSVLAGLTDTQYF; DNA: TGTGCCAGCAGCTTAGATTCCGTGCTAGCGGGACTCACAGATACGCAGTATTTT